This T cell receptor beta chain was retrieved from a study of PD-L1 blockade in urothelial cancer. Study details: About 90% of the roughly 29 patients were men with bladder-origin urothelial cancer.

Described time point: pretreatment peripheral blood. Sequencing was performed with immunoSEQ multiplex PCR; in TCRdb, only in-frame clones are kept and a portion is missing. In the table there are about 76,000 clones, 90% of which are singletons. Source: PBMCs, taken around atezolizumab (anti-PD-L1) treatment. This TCR derives from an older man with urothelial cancer.

The CDR3 protein is CASSLFTGLGGTGELFF. For the CDR3, the DNA is TGTGCCAGCAGTTTGTTTACAGGACTAGGGGGGACCGGGGAGCTGTTTTTT. V gene TRBV28 combines with J gene TRBJ2-2; D might be TRBD2 (7 bases). The CDR3 contains 17 residues. Trimming left V 3 bases short and J 5 bases short, with 19 bases between. Germline CDR1 reads MDHEN; CDR2 reads SYDVKM.